The source of this T cell receptor (beta chain) is a study of cytomegalovirus exposure and HLA in healthy donors. General observations from the study: For cytomegalovirus status, the classifier reportedly gave diagnoses with high specificity and sensitivity. According to a later analysis, TCR clusters from the first cohort tended to co-occur in the 90 to 150 validation repertoires.

Measured with immunoSEQ multiplex PCR; TCRdb has only the in-frame clones, and not every one. The data show tens of thousands of clones, more than 80% seen once. Germline V gene lookup returns CDR1 MNHEY and CDR2 SVGAGI. The CDR3 loop spans 12 amino acids. Trimming cost V 5 bases and J 9 bases; bases outside gene matches: 4. As regards this clone: Antigen specificity is unknown.

The chain carries TRBV6-5 and TRBJ2-1; 7 bases align to TRBD1. The sequenced sample consisted of PBMCs. The origin of this receptor is a woman aged 18-30 years in good health and CMV-seronegative. The CDR3 DNA follows: TGTGCCAGCAGTCAACAGGGGATTGAGCAGTTCTTC. Translating it yields CASSQQGIEQFF.